These 19 T cell receptor beta chains were all obtained from the same sample, sequenced in a study of cytomegalovirus exposure and HLA in healthy donors. Libraries were prepared by immunoSEQ multiplex PCR; TCRdb keeps only in-frame clonotypes and omits some of them. In the table there are roughly 80,000 clones, roughly 93% of which are singletons. Sequenced material: PBMCs. These receptors all stem from a man younger than 40 in good health and CMV-seronegative.

The chain recombines TRBV18 with TRBJ1-5; 8 nucleotides match TRBD1. In germline, CDR1 is KGHSH, CDR2 LQKENI. The length of the CDR3 is 17 residues. Trimming cost V 2 bases and J 6 bases; bases outside gene matches: 12. The CDR3 spells CASSPTPPGGGGQPQHF. In nucleotides, the CDR3 is TGTGCCAGCTCACCAACCCCTCCAGGGGGCGGGGGTCAGCCCCAGCATTTT.

The CDR3 reads CASSLQGANTEAFF. Here the CDR3 DNA reads TGTGCCAGCAGCTTACAGGGGGCGAACACTGAAGCTTTCTTT. The gene calls are TRBV7-8 and TRBJ1-1; 8 positions agree with TRBD1. The CDR3 consists of 14 residues. Per germline, CDR1 SGHVS and CDR2 FQNEAQ. Germline trimming cut 2 bases from V and 1 base from J; bases unmatched to any gene: 0.

The chain links TRBV19 to TRBJ1-3; 7 bases fit TRBD1. Unmatched junction bases numbered 7, after V lost 6 bases and J lost 2 bases. The CDR3 has 15 amino acids. From germline, CDR1 is LNHDA and CDR2 SQIVND (reference sequence). CDR3 coding DNA: TGTGCCAGTAGCCCGAACAGGGGTCCTGGAAACACCATATATTTT. It specifies CASSPNRGPGNTIYF.

This clone was counted a single time. A junction boundary mismatches the germline segment, possibly from a read error. The chain links TRBV28 to TRBJ1-5; no firm D call. This CDR3 spans 14 amino acids. Looked up from germline, CDR1 is MDHEN and CDR2 is SYDVKM. This CDR3 is CAGSLLTGNQPQHF. The CDR3, as DNA: TGTGCCGGCAGTTTATTAACGGGGAATCAGCCCCAGCATTTT.

This clone was detected only once. This chain links TRBV6-1 with TRBJ1-1; 9 positions match TRBD1. This CDR3 contains 14 residues. J was trimmed by 4 bases and V by 4 bases; bases with no gene match: 4. CDR1 is MNHNS and CDR2 is SASEGT in the germline V gene. CDR3 DNA sequence: TGTGCCAGCAGTGTGGACAGGGGCTCCACTGAAGCTTTCTTT. Its translation is CASSVDRGSTEAFF.

The gene calls are TRBV4-1 and TRBJ2-5, with D maybe TRBD1 (6 bases). The CDR3 sequence is 15 residues long. Germline CDR1 MGHRA, CDR2 YSYEKL. V was shortened by 2 bases and J by 4 bases, with 14 bases between the two germline ends. CDR3 sequence: CASSQPDRSAETQYF. The DNA of the CDR3 is TGCGCCAGCAGCCAACCCGACAGGTCAGCAGAGACCCAGTACTTC.

This sequence joins TRBV2 and TRBJ2-5; 10 bases line up with TRBD2. The length of the CDR3 is 17 residues. The J segment lost 5 bases and the V segment lost 7 bases, leaving 16 bases of the junction unmatched. CDR1 and CDR2 (germline): SNHLY, FYNNEI. The CDR3 is CASTPASGSSYWETQYF. The DNA of the CDR3 is TGTGCCAGCACCCCTGCTAGCGGGAGTTCTTATTGGGAGACCCAGTACTTC.

The rearrangement uses TRBV27 and TRBJ1-5; D unclear. The V end lost 9 bases, the J end lost 4 bases, and 13 bases lay between the germline ends. Per germline, CDR1 MNHEY and CDR2 SMNVEV (reference sequence). CDR3 size: 13 residues. The chain's CDR3 is CASKAALNQPQHF. The DNA for the CDR3 is TGTGCCAGTAAAGCGGCCTTGAATCAGCCCCAGCATTTT.

J is TRBJ2-2 and V is TRBV6-6; the D gene is possibly TRBD2 (6 bases). V was shortened by 7 bases and J by 4 bases, with 19 bases between the two germline ends. Germline CDR1 and CDR2: MNHNY and SVGAGI (reference sequence). The CDR3 extends over 16 amino acids. In DNA, the CDR3 is TGTGCCAGCACTCTCCTGGTTGGGGAGGCCACCGGGGAGCTGTTTTTT. Protein product: CASTLLVGEATGELFF.

CDR3 nucleotide sequence: TGTGCCAGCAGGACGGACAGGGTCGACTCCAACTATGGCTACACCTTC. Translated, it gives CASRTDRVDSNYGYTF. The chain joins TRBV27 to TRBJ1-2, with 8 bases that match TRBD1. Germline values: CDR1 MNHEY, CDR2 SMNVEV (reference sequence). V lost 6 bases and J lost 2; bases outside the gene matches: 11. This CDR3 is 16 amino acids long.

The J gene is TRBJ1-1, the V gene TRBV28, with a possible D match to TRBD1 (6 bases). This CDR3 comprises 13 residues. Between the trimmed V and J ends, which lost 6 bases and 5 bases, there was a span of 13 bases. Germline V gives CDR1 MDHEN, CDR2 SYDVKM. The CDR3 nucleotides are TGTGCCAGCAGGGGACATCTGCGGACTGAAGCTTTCTTT. This sequence encodes CASRGHLRTEAFF.

The chain links TRBV9 to TRBJ1-1; D remains ambiguous. Germline CDR1 SGDLS, CDR2 YYNGEE. V was trimmed by 2 bases and J by 5 bases, leaving 10 bases between them. The CDR3 is 13 residues long. DNA for the CDR3: TGTGCCAGCAGCGTTACCCCGAGGACTGAAGCTTTCTTT. This sequence encodes CASSVTPRTEAFF.

This chain's CDR3 is CASSSGLAGYNEQFF. The CDR3 coding sequence is TGTGCCAGCAGTTCGGGACTAGCGGGTTACAATGAGCAGTTCTTC. The rearrangement links TRBV27 to TRBJ2-1; the match to TRBD2 covers 12 bases. The germline gives CDR1 MNHEY, CDR2 SMNVEV (reference sequence). There are 15 residues in the CDR3. V trimming: 4 bases; J trimming: 4 bases; junction bases outside the gene matches: 2.

The count of this clone is one. The chain carries TRBV7-2 and TRBJ2-1; D is perhaps TRBD2 (7 bases). V was trimmed by 0 bases and J by 3 bases, leaving 12 bases between them. Per the germline V gene, CDR1 is SGHTA and CDR2 is FQGNSA. CDR3 length equals 16 residues. The DNA for the CDR3 is TGTGCCAGCAGCTTAGCGCGGGGGCAGGGCTACAATGAGCAGTTCTTC. As protein: CASSLARGQGYNEQFF.

The V and J genes are TRBV9 and TRBJ2-3; D gene uncertain. The germline gives CDR1 SGDLS, CDR2 YYNGEE. This CDR3 is built from 14 residues. Trimming left V 3 bases short and J 2 bases short, with 10 bases between. DNA for the CDR3: TGTGCCAGCAGCGCCAGGTCAGACACAGATACGCAGTATTTT. It translates to CASSARSDTDTQYF.

The rearrangement uses TRBV18 and TRBJ2-7, with TRBD1 identical over 8 bases. V was clipped by 5 bases and J by 1 base; unmatched bases: 7. CDR3 length equals 15 residues. Germline CDR1 and CDR2: KGHSH and LQKENI. The CDR3 DNA sequence: TGTGCCAGCTCAGCAGGGGGCGGAGTATCCTACGAGCAGTACTTC. It yields the protein CASSAGGGVSYEQYF.

A word on this clone: A read error may account for a junction end that differs from germline. V and J are TRBV7-2 and TRBJ2-7; D gene uncertain. There are 15 residues in the CDR3. CDR1 is SGHTA and CDR2 is FQGNSA in the germline V gene. The CDR3, as DNA: TGTGCCAGCAGTTTAGGGTATTGGCGGCCCTACGAGCAGTACTTC. Encoded protein: CASSLGYWRPYEQYF. The whole variable domain, filled in from reference TRBV7-2 and TRBJ2-7, reads GAGVSQSPSNKVTEKGKDVELRCDPISGHTALYWYRQSLGQGLEFLIYFQGNSAPDKSGLPSDRFSAERTGGSVSTLTIQRTQQEDSAVYLCASSLGYWRPYEQYFGPGTRLTVT.

The chain employs TRBV6-6 and TRBJ1-1; D possibly corresponds to TRBD1 (6 bases). Germline loops: CDR1 MNHNY, CDR2 SVGAGI (reference sequence). Deletions cut 3 bases from V and 3 bases from J, with 14 bases between. This CDR3 has 15 residues. DNA of the CDR3: TGTGCCAGCAGTTATGGCGGGGGGCAGGACACTGAAGCTTTCTTT. Translation gives CASSYGGGQDTEAFF.

V and J are TRBV9 and TRBJ1-1, with a tentative D call TRBD1 (5 bases). The CDR3 sequence is 12 residues long. Trimming stripped 4 bases from V and 6 bases from J, with 10 bases between. CDR1 is SGDLS, CDR2 YYNGEE, per germline. CDR3 sequence: CASSPDIAEAFF. CDR3 in DNA: TGTGCCAGCAGCCCGGACATTGCTGAAGCTTTCTTT.